The 20 T cell receptor beta chains below were found in one sample sequenced in a study of identifying expanded T cells in peripheral blood. Repertoires were generated with immunoSEQ multiplex PCR, while TCRdb's copy carries only in-frame clones and drops some. Among about 80,000 clones, 84% were seen once, and the ten largest hold around a fifth. Sequencing was done on a sample of blood. These TCRs come from a person between 18 and 70 years old in good health.

The chain has TRBV11-2 and TRBJ2-5, with D possibly matching TRBD2 (5 bases). The CDR3 is made up of 15 amino acids. CDR1 and CDR2 from the germline V gene are SGHAT and FQNNGV. The V end lost 4 bases, the J end lost 3 bases, and 15 bases lay between the germline ends. CDR3 sequence: CASSWERSSKETQYF. CDR3 bases: TGTGCCAGCAGCTGGGAGCGTTCATCGAAAGAGACCCAGTACTTC.

This clone appeared a few times. The chain is built from TRBV5-6 and TRBJ2-1, with TRBD2 matching 10 bases. The CDR3 runs 18 residues. V shed 2 bases and J 3 bases; nucleotides not matched to a gene: 11. The germline CDR1 and CDR2 sequences are SGHDT and YYEEEE. The CDR3 nucleotides are TGTGCCAGCAGCTTAGTCGGGGCTAGCGGGAGTGTCTACAATGAGCAGTTCTTC. Translated: CASSLVGASGSVYNEQFF.

This sequence joins TRBV18 and TRBJ2-1; possible D gene TRBD2, 6 bases. The V gene lost 0 bases and the J gene lost 2 bases, with 8 bases spanning the gap. This CDR3 is 15 amino acids long. Germline V gene sequence: CDR1 KGHSH, CDR2 LQKENI. CDR3 bases: TGTGCCAGCTCACCACCCGCGGGGACCTACAATGAGCAGTTCTTC. Residues: CASSPPAGTYNEQFF.

V usage is TRBV7-9 and J usage is TRBJ2-7; no definite D call. V was shortened by 8 bases and J by 3 bases, with 11 bases between the two germline ends. The CDR3 runs 12 residues. Germline V lookup: CDR1 SEHNR, CDR2 FQNEAQ (reference sequence). The CDR3 region has the DNA TGTGCCAGCGGAATTGGGGTCTACGAGCAGTACTTC. Residues: CASGIGVYEQYF.

V is TRBV29-1 and J is TRBJ2-3; D unclear. The CDR3 length is 14 residues. V lost 0 bases and J 3 bases, leaving 10 bases between the germline ends. Germline CDR1 reads SQVTM; CDR2 reads ANQGSEA. The CDR3, as DNA: TGCAGCGTTGAAGATGGGTGGCAGACAGATACGCAGTATTTT. This translates into CSVEDGWQTDTQYF.

J is TRBJ2-3 and V is TRBV27, with D tentatively TRBD1 or TRBD2 (6 bases each). Germline CDR1 reads MNHEY; CDR2 reads SMNVEV (reference sequence). The CDR3 covers 14 residues. Trimming took 2 bases from V and 6 from J, leaving 12 bases between them. The CDR3 spells CASSLRGGGDTQYF. CDR3 in DNA: TGTGCCAGCAGTTTAAGAGGGGGAGGTGATACGCAGTATTTT.

This clone has only one observation. The J gene is TRBJ2-5, the V gene TRBV9, with D possibly TRBD1 on 6 matching bases. Trimming cost V 0 bases and J 7 bases, with 13 bases left between them. The CDR3 is 14 residues long. Per the germline V gene, CDR1 is SGDLS and CDR2 is YYNGEE. The CDR3 DNA sequence: TGTGCCAGCAGCGTAGAGGCAGGGGAGAGGACCCAGTACTTC. It is translated as CASSVEAGERTQYF.

This clone was counted many times. The chain combines TRBV7-9 with TRBJ2-1; the D is unclear. V shed 1 base and J shed 9 bases, with 10 bases lying between them. Germline values: CDR1 SEHNR, CDR2 FQNEAQ (reference sequence). This CDR3 has 13 residues. The chain's CDR3 is CASSLEEYTEQFF. CDR3 coding DNA: TGTGCCAGCAGCTTAGAGGAGTATACTGAGCAGTTCTTC.

The CDR3 loop reads CASINLGGRVTEAFF. For the CDR3, the DNA is TGTGCCAGCATAAACTTGGGGGGTAGGGTCACTGAAGCTTTCTTT. V gene TRBV6-5 combines with J gene TRBJ1-1; a weak D match, TRBD1 (5 bases). The CDR3 is made up of 15 amino acids. V was shortened by 7 bases and J by 4 bases, with 19 bases between the two germline ends. CDR1 is MNHEY, CDR2 SVGAGI, per germline.

The rearrangement joins TRBV5-6 to TRBJ2-5, with D hard to call. Germline V gives CDR1 SGHDT, CDR2 YYEEEE. Trimming took 0 bases from V and 5 from J, leaving 14 bases between them. This CDR3 contains 15 residues. DNA for the CDR3: TGTGCCAGCAGCTTGGAGGAAAGGGCCTGGGAGACCCAGTACTTC. It encodes CASSLEERAWETQYF.

This chain links TRBV28 with TRBJ2-2; 13 bases are a match to TRBD2. The CDR3 contains 17 residues. V trimming: 6 bases; J trimming: 6 bases; junction bases outside the gene matches: 10. CDR1 is MDHEN, CDR2 SYDVKM, per germline. The CDR3 DNA reads TGTGCCAGCAGCCCCGGACTAGCGGGAGATGGGGCCGGGGAGCTGTTTTTT. Residues: CASSPGLAGDGAGELFF.

V usage is TRBV5-8 and J usage is TRBJ1-1, with D unresolved. The CDR3 has 15 residues. With 0 bases removed from V and 0 bases from J, the gap between germline ends came to 9 bases. Germline CDR1 reads SGHTS; CDR2 reads YDEGEE. Here the CDR3 reads CASSLEGTLNTEAFF. DNA for the CDR3: TGTGCCAGCAGCTTGGAGGGCACTCTGAACACTGAAGCTTTCTTT.

This sequence joins TRBV5-6 and TRBJ1-4, with TRBD1 matching 8 bases. V trimming: 2 bases; J trimming: 5 bases; junction bases outside the gene matches: 8. Germline loops: CDR1 SGHDT, CDR2 YYEEEE. This CDR3 is 16 amino acids long. CDR3 region: CASSFRPGTGNEKLFF. Written as DNA, the CDR3 is TGTGCCAGCAGCTTCAGACCCGGGACAGGCAATGAAAAACTGTTTTTT.

This clone was recorded only once. The same CDR3 arises from other DNA sequences in this sample as well. V gene TRBV18 combines with J gene TRBJ2-5; the D gene is possibly TRBD2 (5 bases). Trimming took 2 bases from V and 2 from J, leaving 6 bases between them. The CDR3 runs 13 residues. Germline V CDR1 and CDR2: KGHSH, LQKENI. CDR3 loop: CASSPSGQETQYF. DNA of the CDR3: TGTGCCAGCTCACCAAGCGGTCAAGAGACCCAGTACTTC.

This rearrangement joins TRBV12-5 to TRBJ2-3; 7 bases map to TRBD2. Germline V gene data show CDR1 as LGHNT and CDR2 as FRNRAP. CDR3 length: 17 amino acids. The trim removed 1 base at V and 0 bases at J, leaving 7 bases unmatched. In DNA, the CDR3 is TGTGCTAGTGGTTTGGACCTAGCGGCATCTAGCACAGATACGCAGTATTTT. Translation gives CASGLDLAASSTDTQYF.

The CDR3 DNA reads as TGCGCCAGCACATTTTCAGGCTCCTACAATGAGCAGTTCTTC. Translating it yields CASTFSGSYNEQFF. The chain uses TRBV4-1 and TRBJ2-1; no clear D. This CDR3 spans 14 amino acids. Trimming took 7 bases from V and 0 from J, leaving 10 bases between them. Germline CDR1 and CDR2: MGHRA and YSYEKL.

This sequence joins TRBV7-8 and TRBJ2-1; perhaps TRBD1 as D (5 bases). V lost 4 bases, J lost 4 bases, and 11 bases lay in between. Germline CDR1 is SGHVS and CDR2 is FQNEAQ. This CDR3 comprises 14 residues. The CDR3 reads CASSSQTEYNEQFF. CDR3 nucleotide sequence: TGTGCCAGCAGCTCCCAGACAGAATACAATGAGCAGTTCTTC.

This clone was counted a single time. The rearrangement links TRBV9 to TRBJ2-7; possibly TRBD1 for D (6 bases). Between the trimmed V and J ends, which lost 5 bases and 2 bases, there was a span of 14 bases. From germline, CDR1 is SGDLS and CDR2 YYNGEE. This CDR3 spans 14 amino acids. The CDR3 sequence is CASSGNRDTYEQYF. As DNA, the CDR3 is TGTGCCAGCAGTGGGAACAGGGATACCTACGAGCAGTACTTC. Full variable domain (outside the CDR3, taken from reference TRBV9 and TRBJ2-7): DSGVTQTPKHLITATGQRVTLRCSPRSGDLSVYWYQQSLDQGLQFLIQYYNGEERAKGNILERFSAQQFPDLHSELNLSSLELGDSALYFCASSGNRDTYEQYFGPGTRLTVT.

The V call is TRBV6-5, the J call TRBJ2-2, with D unclear. The CDR3 is made up of 14 amino acids. Looked up from germline, CDR1 is MNHEY and CDR2 is SVGAGI. Trimming pared 0 bases from V and 5 bases from J, leaving 7 bases between. This CDR3 reads CASSYSYGTGELFF. The CDR3 nucleotides read TGTGCCAGCAGTTACTCTTACGGGACCGGGGAGCTGTTTTTT.

The table lists this clone with a few counts. The gene calls are TRBV27 and TRBJ1-4, with 7 nucleotides matching TRBD1. With V trimmed by 4 bases and J by 7 bases, 3 bases remained unmatched. The germline gives CDR1 MNHEY, CDR2 SMNVEV (reference sequence). This CDR3 is built from 13 residues. CDR3 coding DNA: TGTGCCAGCAGTTCAGACAGGGTTGAAAAACTGTTTTTT. It is translated as CASSSDRVEKLFF.